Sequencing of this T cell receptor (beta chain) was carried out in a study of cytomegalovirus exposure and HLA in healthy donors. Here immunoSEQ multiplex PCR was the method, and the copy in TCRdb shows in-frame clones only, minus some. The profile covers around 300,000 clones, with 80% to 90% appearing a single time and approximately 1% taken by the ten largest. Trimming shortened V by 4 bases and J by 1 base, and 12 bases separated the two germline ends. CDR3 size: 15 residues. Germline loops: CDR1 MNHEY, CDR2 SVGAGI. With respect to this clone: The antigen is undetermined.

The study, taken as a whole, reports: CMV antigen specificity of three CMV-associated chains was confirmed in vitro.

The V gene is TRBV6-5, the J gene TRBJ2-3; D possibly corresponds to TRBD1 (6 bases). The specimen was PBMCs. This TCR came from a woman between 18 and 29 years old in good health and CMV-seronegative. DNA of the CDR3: TGTGCCAGCAGTTCCAGACAGGACCGCACAGATACGCAGTATTTT. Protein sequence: CASSSRQDRTDTQYF.